This TCR beta chain comes out of a study of blood T cell repertoires in COVID-19. This table comes from immunoSEQ multiplex PCR, and its TCRdb copy is limited to in-frame clones, with some not included. Of 150,000 to 200,000 clones listed, approximately 91% are singletons. CDR3 length: 15 amino acids. Germline loops: CDR1 SEHNR, CDR2 FQNEAQ (reference sequence). V lost 6 bases and J lost 0; bases outside the gene matches: 6. This clone appeared once. The sequencing sample was made of peripheral blood. The clonotype was recovered from a man aged 35 to 55 with acute or convalescent COVID-19. V is TRBV7-9 and J is TRBJ2-7; 9 nucleotides match TRBD1. The CDR3 loop reads CASSPGTGTSYEQYF. The CDR3 DNA reads TGTGCCAGCAGTCCCGGGACAGGGACCTCCTACGAGCAGTACTTC.